Listed below are T cell receptor beta chains from one sample, sequenced in a study of T cells after yellow fever vaccination. TCRdb passed the 5' RACE reads through MiXCR, listing each CDR3 protein once. The table includes 500,000 to 650,000 distinct CDR3 sequences, around a sixth detected once. The sequences come from PBMCs, collected 5 days after the first yellow fever vaccination. The source of these receptors is a man aged 18 to 29 who received the YFV17D yellow fever vaccine. Both conserved end residues are part of each CDR3. Fields, in order: V gene, J gene, CDR3 protein.

v_gene: TRBV20-1; j_gene: TRBJ1-1; CDR3aa: CSARDTVETEAFF
v_gene: TRBV28; j_gene: TRBJ1-1; CDR3aa: CASSSSGRANTEAFF
v_gene: TRBV20-1; j_gene: TRBJ2-3; CDR3aa: CSASGGTRTDTQYF
v_gene: TRBV6-1; j_gene: TRBJ1-5; CDR3aa: CASSRNSNQPQHF
v_gene: TRBV12-3/TRBV12-4; j_gene: TRBJ2-1; CDR3aa: CASKRQLAGQFF
v_gene: TRBV7-2; j_gene: TRBJ2-7; CDR3aa: CASSFLGGVYEQYF
v_gene: TRBV20-1; j_gene: TRBJ2-1; CDR3aa: CSARGPGEQFF
v_gene: TRBV20-1; j_gene: TRBJ2-3; CDR3aa: CSVRPSPRVDTQYF
v_gene: TRBV29-1; j_gene: TRBJ1-1; CDR3aa: CSVEGRANTEAFF
v_gene: TRBV27; j_gene: TRBJ1-2; CDR3aa: CASSLEGTGGSYGYTF
v_gene: TRBV6-2/TRBV6-3; j_gene: TRBJ2-3; CDR3aa: CASSYGTSGAYITDTQYF
v_gene: TRBV6-5; j_gene: TRBJ2-6; CDR3aa: CASSYPGANVLTF
v_gene: TRBV5-6; j_gene: TRBJ2-3; CDR3aa: CASSLLAGARTDTQYF
v_gene: TRBV18; j_gene: TRBJ2-3; CDR3aa: CASSPGKASDTQYF
v_gene: TRBV6-2/TRBV6-3; j_gene: TRBJ1-2; CDR3aa: CASSRRTGNYGYTF
v_gene: TRBV27; j_gene: TRBJ2-3; CDR3aa: CASRLRYGTDTQYF
v_gene: TRBV7-2; j_gene: TRBJ2-5; CDR3aa: CASSLARTQETQYF